This T cell receptor (beta chain) is from a study of cytomegalovirus exposure and HLA in healthy donors. Amplification used 60 Vbeta primers and 13 Jbeta primers. Libraries were prepared by immunoSEQ multiplex PCR; TCRdb keeps only in-frame clonotypes and omits some of them. The sample carries 150,000 to 250,000 clones, around 86% recorded once. This CDR3 spans 14 amino acids. Germline V gene sequence: CDR1 SQVTM, CDR2 ANQGSEA. V gave up 5 bases and J gave up 0 bases, with 11 bases separating them. The TCR comes from a woman aged 45-65 years in good health and CMV-seropositive. Sequencing was done on a sample of PBMCs. The rearrangement joins TRBV29-1 to TRBJ1-3; no clear D gene. This chain's CDR3 is CSVLYSTSGNTIYF. Here the CDR3 DNA reads TGCAGCGTTTTGTACAGCACCTCTGGAAACACCATATATTTT.